Below, 2 T cell receptor beta chains from the same sample are listed, as sequenced in a study of cytomegalovirus exposure and HLA in healthy donors. The study ran its PCR with 60 Vbeta and 13 Jbeta primers. Assay: immunoSEQ multiplex PCR; the TCRdb copy retains only in-frame clones and omits some. Listed are some 120,000 clones; about 0.93% falls within the top ten. Sequences were obtained from PBMCs. Receptors were obtained from a young man in good health and CMV-seronegative.

The chain uses TRBV9 and TRBJ1-2, with D hard to call. Germline V CDR1 and CDR2: SGDLS, YYNGEE. Trimming shortened V by 0 bases and J by 7 bases, and 16 bases separated the two germline ends. This CDR3 has 15 residues. The CDR3 protein is CASSVVGSTFGGYTF. CDR3 coding DNA: TGTGCCAGCAGCGTAGTCGGGTCGACCTTCGGTGGCTACACCTTC.

The chain joins TRBV19 to TRBJ1-5; 8 bases agree with TRBD1. In germline, CDR1 is LNHDA, CDR2 SQIVND (reference sequence). Trimming removed 5 bases from V and 5 bases from J; junction bases left unmatched: 14. The CDR3 is 17 amino acids. The CDR3 spells CASSPRGGTGVDQPQHF. The CDR3 region has the DNA TGTGCCAGTAGTCCCCGTGGGGGGACAGGCGTCGATCAGCCCCAGCATTTT.